The source of this T cell receptor beta chain is a study of T cells in Graves' hyperthyroidism and ophthalmopathy (dated by TCRdb to between 2018 and 2021). At the level of the whole study: Peripheral blood was sampled at the time of initial diagnosis, prior to any treatment. The roughly 100 discovery patients were divided at random into training and test sets in a 7:3 ratio. TCR Vbeta CDR3 sequencing of approximately 140 peripheral blood samples (more than 40 ophthalmopathy, 75 to 80 hyperthyroidism and roughly 17 progressor patients) is reported in the paper. TCR V-J signatures able to tell the groups apart were searched for in a discovery cohort of 100 patients, of whom more than 40 had Graves' ophthalmopathy and about 60 had stable Graves' hyperthyroidism. Following sampling, methimazole starting at 30 mg daily was given to hyperthyroidism patients, and high-dose intravenous methylprednisolone was given to ophthalmopathy patients. Prospective prediction of ophthalmopathy was tested in an independent validation cohort consisting of 18 hyperthyroidism patients and approximately 16 patients who later progressed to ophthalmopathy. The study also compared thyroid tissue and blood T-cell repertoires from about six Graves' hyperthyroidism patients. What the work shows at the level of the full study, not this receptor alone: Sample size was not statistically predetermined, and blinding of investigators to group allocation was not performed. In validation, the model predicted progression to ophthalmopathy a median of approximately 6.6 months before onset, with 70% to 71% sensitivity and almost 75% specificity. Blood samples also contained most of the expanded thyroid clonotypes (frequency above 0.001), which suggests that blood repertoires may reflect thyroid immune responses. A 13 V-J signature model separated ophthalmopathy from stable hyperthyroidism, with 87.88% sensitivity and about 81% specificity in cross-validation and 80%/75% in testing.

From the cysteine up to the phenylalanine, the CDR3 has a length of 13 residues. Of all the DNA, just the CDR3 is kept, 39 bases in frame from base 1. Taken from the germline V gene (reference sequence), the CDR1 and CDR2 loops are LNHDA and SQIVND. As for this clonotype: Its binding antigen is unknown. This clone may be a read error of a much larger clone one base away.

Graves' hyperthyroidism was defined as stable when no progression to ophthalmopathy occurred over 18 months of follow-up. Hyperthyroidism patients were aged 18 to 65 years and newly diagnosed, with disease duration of less than 2 months. Any patient with an uncontrolled infection, another autoimmune disease, pregnancy or lactation was excluded. Diagnoses were established on the basis of clinical symptoms, serum thyroxine and TRAb, thyroid ultrasound, and orbital computed tomography. PBMCs were separated from 10 ml of fresh peripheral blood using Ficoll-Paque density gradient centrifugation. Total RNA was extracted with Trizol reagent, and quality was checked on an Agilent 2100 Bioanalyzer. Amplification of TCR beta CDR3 regions was carried out from RNA transcripts. The first round of RT-PCR for the TCR CDR3 was performed with the HTBI primer set and the Qiagen OneStep RT-PCR kit. The libraries were constructed in a second round of multiplex PCR and then size-selected and purified. The libraries were sequenced on an Illumina HiSeq2000 using paired-end 100 bp reads. The paper's data handling went like this. SOAPnuke was used to process the raw data, throwing out any read that contained adapters or uncalled bases, had a mean Phred below 15, or lacked an exact constant-primer or identifier match. High-quality paired reads were merged using COPE v1.2.5, and each unique nucleotide sequence was defined as a clonotype. MiTCR v1.1 was used to align the clonotypes against IMGT TRBV, TRBD and TRBJ reference segments. The analysis included only V-J combinations with a frequency above 0.0001, which together covered roughly 99% of the repertoires. The TCS score was defined as the ratio of F50 (clonal expansion) to E x V (chaos), calculated using BLOSUM62-based TCRdist between CDR3 peptides within each V-J. Welch's t-statistics and random forest reduced 500 to 550 V-J features to about 12, which were used in a naive Bayes classifier (R e1071). TCRdb applied fastp at Q25 and MiXCR to the public reads, then kept only in-frame beta chains. CDR3 protein sequences are deduplicated, and each keeps its most common genes and DNA. It is TCRdb's table, rather than the study itself, that gives the V and J calls and clone size. The sample table records more than 300,000 distinct CDR3 sequences; approximately 15% of these occur just once. The top ten clonotypes cover 8% to 13% of the sample.

The receptor comes from a woman in her sixties or seventies with Graves' hyperthyroidism. The rearranged segments are TRBV19 and TRBJ1-1; the D gene is perhaps TRBD1, from 5 matching bases. The material sequenced was blood. The CDR3 region: CAGSTSPGTEAFF. Read as DNA, the sequence is TGTGCCGGTAGTACCTCGCCAGGGACTGAAGCTTTCTTT.